The 30 T cell receptor beta chains below come from one sample, sequenced in a study of beta chain features in type 1 diabetes. The whole isolated RNA underwent reverse transcription, so sequencing captured expressed TCRB transcripts. The assay was immunoSEQ multiplex PCR, and TCRdb's table has in-frame clones only and misses some. The sample records about 360,000 clones, roughly 13% being singletons. Material for sequencing was naive CD4+ T cells from blood. The receptors were gathered from a man between 18 and 29 years old in good health.

The V and J genes are TRBV19 and TRBJ2-7; TRBD2 aligns across 8 bases. The CDR3 consists of 15 residues. Trimming at V came to 8 bases and at J to 0 bases, leaving 9 bases not matched to a gene. Germline lookup yields CDR1 LNHDA and CDR2 SQIVND (reference sequence). The CDR3 region is CASSLGGDTSYEQYF. In nucleotides, the CDR3 is TGTGCCAGTTCCCTCGGGGGGGACACCTCCTACGAGCAGTACTTC.

The rearrangement links TRBV28 to TRBJ2-7; 14 nucleotides align to TRBD2. The CDR3 runs to 16 residues. The J segment lost 6 bases and the V segment lost 5 bases, leaving 9 bases of the junction unmatched. Germline CDR1 reads MDHEN; CDR2 reads SYDVKM. CDR3 bases: TGTGCCAGCAGTGGGACTAGCGGGGGATATCCGCGCGAGCAGTACTTC. Translated, it gives CASSGTSGGYPREQYF.

In this sample, this clone turned up many times. The J gene is TRBJ1-1, the V gene TRBV7-9; D gene unclear. Between the trimmed V and J ends, which lost 9 bases and 7 bases, there was a span of 6 bases. The CDR3 is made up of 9 amino acids. Looked up from germline, CDR1 is SEHNR and CDR2 is FQNEAQ (reference sequence). CDR3 bases: TGTGCCAGACTGATTGAAGCTTTCTTT. This codes for CARLIEAFF.

This chain uses TRBV30 with TRBJ1-1, with TRBD1 as a possible D gene (5 bases). The germline CDR1 and CDR2 sequences are GTSNPN and SVGIG (reference sequence). V lost 4 bases, J lost 0 bases, and 15 bases lay in between. There are 15 residues in the CDR3. In nucleotides, the CDR3 is TGTGCCTGGAACCGGGCCCCGGGGGTGAACACTGAAGCTTTCTTT. It yields the protein CAWNRAPGVNTEAFF.

CDR3 bases: TGTGCCTGGAGGGCAGGGTACTCTGGAAACACCATATATTTT. It is translated as CAWRAGYSGNTIYF. The chain links TRBV30 to TRBJ1-3; a weak D match, TRBD1 (5 bases). V shed 3 bases and J shed 0 bases, with 9 bases lying between them. Germline V gives CDR1 GTSNPN, CDR2 SVGIG (reference sequence). The CDR3 extends over 14 amino acids. The entire variable domain, with the rest obtained from reference TRBV30 and TRBJ1-3, is as follows: SQTIHQWPATLVQPVGSPLSLECTVEGTSNPNLYWYRQAAGRGLQLLFYSVGIGQISSEVPQNLSASRPQDRQFILSSKKLLLSDSGFYLCAWRAGYSGNTIYFGEGSWLTVV.

This clone was observed a handful of times. This chain links TRBV6-4 with TRBJ1-6; 7 bases map to TRBD1. Unmatched junction bases numbered 5, after V lost 5 bases and J lost 7 bases. The germline V gene encodes CDR1 MRHNA and CDR2 SNTAGT. The CDR3 is 14 amino acids. CDR3: CASSLGQSNSPLHF. DNA for the CDR3: TGTGCCAGCAGTTTGGGACAGTCGAATTCACCCCTCCACTTT.

This chain connects TRBV30 to TRBJ2-5; tentative D call: TRBD2 (6 bases). Per the germline V gene, CDR1 is GTSNPN and CDR2 is SVGIG (reference sequence). The CDR3 consists of 12 residues. Between the trimmed V and J ends, which lost 5 bases and 4 bases, there was a span of 11 bases. The CDR3: CAWARGGETQYF. CDR3 DNA: TGTGCCTGGGCAAGGGGAGGAGAGACCCAGTACTTC.

This clone occurred a few times. The chain carries TRBV10-3 and TRBJ1-2; D unclear. Deletions cut 10 bases from V and 0 bases from J, with 18 bases between. The CDR3 has 15 residues. The germline V gene encodes CDR1 ENHRY and CDR2 SYGVKD. CDR3 sequence reads: CATEEREDSNYGYTF. The CDR3 DNA reads TGTGCCACGGAAGAGAGGGAGGATTCTAACTATGGCTACACCTTC.

This clone has only a few counts. CDR3 amino acids: CSARDRGGGYF. The CDR3 nucleotides read TGCAGTGCTAGAGATCGAGGCGGTGGGTACTTC. The chain employs TRBV20-1 and TRBJ2-7, with D hard to call. This CDR3 has 11 residues. Per germline, CDR1 DFQATT and CDR2 SNEGSKA (reference sequence). The V gene lost 0 bases and the J gene lost 12 bases, with 12 bases spanning the gap.

The chain carries TRBV29-1 and TRBJ1-1; 12 positions match TRBD1. Losses at the gene ends were 7 bases for V and 4 bases for J; bases not matched to a gene: 13. CDR3 size: 16 residues. The V gene's germline CDR1 is SQVTM and CDR2 ANQGSEA. The CDR3 DNA reads as TGCAGCGGGGGGGACAGGGGGCGAATCGGGCCCACTGAAGCTTTCTTT. Amino acids: CSGGDRGRIGPTEAFF.

A few counts support this clone. The same CDR3 arises from other DNA sequences in this sample as well. CDR3 region: CASSLGLAGGTDTQYF. CDR3 bases: TGTGCCAGCAGCTTAGGACTAGCGGGAGGAACAGATACGCAGTATTTT. J is TRBJ2-3 and V is TRBV7-2; 13 bases line up with TRBD2. V shed 1 base and J 3 bases; nucleotides not matched to a gene: 1. The CDR3 is 16 amino acids. Per the germline V gene, CDR1 is SGHTA and CDR2 is FQGNSA.

This clone was detected only a few times. This chain uses TRBV7-9 with TRBJ2-7; a possible D gene is TRBD2 (6 bases). V was shortened by 7 bases and J by 0 bases, with 10 bases between the two germline ends. Germline values: CDR1 SEHNR, CDR2 FQNEAQ (reference sequence). The CDR3 sequence is 13 residues long. The CDR3 reads CASTVRGSYEQYF. The CDR3 DNA sequence: TGTGCCAGCACGGTGCGGGGCTCCTACGAGCAGTACTTC. Full variable domain (missing parts from reference TRBV7-9 and TRBJ2-7): DTGVSQNPRHKITKRGQNVTFRCDPISEHNRLYWYRQTLGQGPEFLTYFQNEAQLEKSRLLSDRFSAERPKGSFSTLEIQRTEQGDSAMYLCASTVRGSYEQYFGPGTRLTVT.

This chain joins TRBV29-1 and TRBJ1-1, with 8 positions matching TRBD1. V lost 5 bases to trimming and J lost 4 bases; unmatched junction nucleotides: 6. The CDR3 contains 13 residues. Germline CDR1 SQVTM, CDR2 ANQGSEA. In DNA form, the CDR3 reads TGCAGCGTTCAACAGGGGGAAGGCACTGAAGCTTTCTTT. Translation: CSVQQGEGTEAFF.

The CDR3 sequence is CASSTSEQGARKTQYF. CDR3 DNA: TGTGCCAGCAGTACCTCAGAGCAGGGGGCGCGAAAGACCCAGTACTTC. This sequence joins TRBV6-6 and TRBJ2-5; 8 bases align to TRBD1. This CDR3 has 16 amino acids. The V gene end was trimmed by 5 bases and the J gene end by 6 bases; junction bases not matched to a gene: 14. Per the germline V gene, CDR1 is MNHNY and CDR2 is SVGAGI (reference sequence).

The table lists this clone with a few counts. The chain couples TRBV9 to TRBJ1-2; 7 nucleotides match TRBD1. V trimming: 0 bases; J trimming: 6 bases; junction bases outside the gene matches: 8. The CDR3 has 15 residues. CDR1 is SGDLS, CDR2 YYNGEE, per germline. The CDR3 DNA reads as TGTGCCAGCAGCGTAGATCCAGGGGGAATGAATGGCTACACCTTC. This encodes CASSVDPGGMNGYTF.

V gene TRBV7-6 combines with J gene TRBJ2-7; possible D gene TRBD1, 6 bases. The germline gives CDR1 SGHVS, CDR2 FNYEAQ. V lost 5 bases and J 6 bases, leaving 14 bases between the germline ends. CDR3 length: 13 residues. CDR3 sequence (DNA): TGTGCCAGCAGCATAGGACAGCCCCTCGAGCAGTACTTC. The encoded protein is CASSIGQPLEQYF. The full variable domain, its missing parts supplied by reference TRBV7-6 and TRBJ2-7, is GAGVSQSPRYKVTKRGQDVALRCDPISGHVSLYWYRQALGQGPEFLTYFNYEAQQDKSGLPNDRFSAERPEGSISTLTIQRTEQRDSAMYRCASSIGQPLEQYFGPGTRLTVT.

This chain uses TRBV10-3 with TRBJ2-7; 14 nucleotides align to TRBD2. V shed 2 bases and J 7 bases; nucleotides not matched to a gene: 4. Per germline, CDR1 ENHRY and CDR2 SYGVKD. CDR3 length equals 15 residues. This chain's CDR3 is CAISEGTSGRKEQYF. The DNA for the CDR3 is TGTGCCATCAGTGAGGGGACTAGCGGGAGAAAGGAGCAGTACTTC.

The rearrangement links TRBV30 to TRBJ2-7, with TRBD1 matching over 8 bases. V gave up 0 bases and J gave up 2 bases; unmatched junction bases: 6. Per the germline V gene, CDR1 is GTSNPN and CDR2 is SVGIG (reference sequence). The CDR3 extends over 15 amino acids. In DNA, the CDR3 is TGTGCCTGGAGTGTACGAGCAGGGGGCACCTACGAGCAGTACTTC. Encoded protein: CAWSVRAGGTYEQYF.

This chain joins TRBV5-1 and TRBJ2-1; the match to TRBD1 covers 7 bases. V shed 1 base, J shed 6 bases, and the junction held 7 bases outside the gene matches. Germline V CDR1 and CDR2: SGHRS, YFSETQ. This CDR3 region has 15 residues. Here the CDR3 reads CASSLRQGGFNEQFF. The CDR3 region has the DNA TGCGCCAGCAGCTTGCGACAGGGCGGGTTCAATGAGCAGTTCTTC.

This clone was seen a handful of times. The chain employs TRBV2 and TRBJ2-2; 8 bases match TRBD1. The CDR3 has 14 residues. Per the germline V gene, CDR1 is SNHLY and CDR2 is FYNNEI. J gave up 1 base and V 7 bases, and 2 bases lay outside the gene matches. The CDR3 sequence is CASTGTGNTGELFF. The CDR3 DNA reads TGTGCCAGCACCGGGACAGGGAACACCGGGGAGCTGTTTTTT.

This clone has just a few counts. The chain employs TRBV4-2 and TRBJ2-5; the match to TRBD2 covers 8 bases. The CDR3 is 17 amino acids. V shed 0 bases, J shed 1 base, and the junction held 7 bases outside the gene matches. Germline V gene sequence: CDR1 LGHNA, CDR2 YNFKEQ. CDR3 protein: CASSQEESGGPQETQYF. The CDR3 DNA reads TGTGCCAGCAGCCAAGAGGAGAGCGGGGGCCCCCAAGAGACCCAGTACTTC.

This sequence joins TRBV5-1 and TRBJ2-7; TRBD2 is a possible D gene (5 bases). Trimming stripped 4 bases from V and 2 bases from J, with 13 bases between. Germline V CDR1 and CDR2: SGHRS, YFSETQ. The CDR3 extends over 14 amino acids. The CDR3 loop is CASSADGVPYEQYF. The CDR3 DNA is TGCGCCAGCAGCGCAGACGGGGTTCCCTACGAGCAGTACTTC.

Of note for this clone: The junction departs from the called germline gene at one end, perhaps through a read error. In DNA, the CDR3 is TGTGCCAGCAGCACCACCGCCTGGGACTCGGTAAATTTT. Protein sequence: CASSTTAWDSVNF. The chain joins TRBV11-3 to TRBJ2-3; a possible D gene is TRBD2 (6 bases). This CDR3 is 13 amino acids long. Germline lookup yields CDR1 SGHNT and CDR2 YENEEA. Looking up the rest from reference TRBV11-3 and TRBJ2-3 gives the full variable domain: EAGVVQSPRYKIIEKKQPVAFWCNPISGHNTLYWYLQNLGQGPELLIRYENEEAVDDSQLPKDRFSAERLKGVDSTLKIQPAELGDSAVYLCASSTTAWDSVNFGPGTRLTVL.

The chain uses TRBV28 and TRBJ2-7; 11 bases are a match to TRBD2. The CDR3 loop spans 15 amino acids. J gave up 0 bases and V 3 bases, and 1 base lay outside the gene matches. In germline, CDR1 is MDHEN, CDR2 SYDVKM. The CDR3 is CASSLTSGDSYEQYF. CDR3 nucleotide sequence: TGTGCCAGCAGTTTGACTAGCGGGGACTCCTACGAGCAGTACTTC.

V gene TRBV4-2 combines with J gene TRBJ2-1; no clear D gene. The CDR3 spans 14 residues. Trimming removed 2 bases from V and 12 bases from J, with 17 bases in between. Germline CDR1 reads LGHNA; CDR2 reads YNFKEQ. CDR3 region: CASSQRPGIVGQFF. CDR3 in DNA: TGTGCCAGCAGCCAACGCCCAGGAATTGTGGGGCAGTTCTTC.

The chain recombines TRBV28 with TRBJ1-5, with TRBD1 matching 8 bases. Unmatched junction bases numbered 10, after V lost 6 bases and J lost 15 bases. CDR1 is MDHEN, CDR2 SYDVKM, per germline. The CDR3 extends over 12 amino acids. This CDR3 reads CASRDQGARPHF. The DNA of the CDR3 is TGTGCCAGCAGGGACCAGGGGGCTAGGCCGCATTTT.

J is TRBJ2-1 and V is TRBV4-2, with D maybe TRBD2 (5 bases). The V end lost 5 bases, the J end lost 6 bases, and 23 bases lay between the germline ends. The germline gives CDR1 LGHNA, CDR2 YNFKEQ. The CDR3 consists of 17 residues. The CDR3, as DNA: TGTGCCAGCAGCTTACCACGGGATCGGATCTTGTTCAATGAGCAGTTCTTC. Translation: CASSLPRDRILFNEQFF.

J is TRBJ2-5 and V is TRBV7-9, with TRBD1 matching 9 bases. CDR1 is SEHNR, CDR2 FQNEAQ, per germline (reference sequence). Trimming at V came to 5 bases and at J to 0 bases, leaving 7 bases not matched to a gene. The CDR3 is 16 amino acids. The CDR3 protein is CASSRTGALYQETQYF. The CDR3 DNA reads as TGTGCCAGCAGCCGGACAGGGGCCTTGTACCAAGAGACCCAGTACTTC. The full variable domain, with the rest looked up from reference TRBV7-9 and TRBJ2-5, is DTGVSQNPRHKITKRGQNVTFRCDPISEHNRLYWYRQTLGQGPEFLTYFQNEAQLEKSRLLSDRFSAERPKGSFSTLEIQRTEQGDSAMYLCASSRTGALYQETQYFGPGTRLLVL.

There are a few counts of this clone. The rearrangement joins TRBV25-1 to TRBJ2-3; 7 bases fit TRBD1. This CDR3 contains 15 residues. The germline gives CDR1 MGHDK, CDR2 SYGVNS. V was clipped by 3 bases and J by 2 bases; unmatched bases: 5. CDR3 bases: TGTGCCAGCAGTGAGCACAGGGGACACACAGATACGCAGTATTTT. The encoded protein is CASSEHRGHTDTQYF.

This clone came up a few times. The rearrangement links TRBV27 to TRBJ1-1; 9 nucleotides line up with TRBD1. This CDR3 region has 15 residues. Germline loops: CDR1 MNHEY, CDR2 SMNVEV (reference sequence). After removal of 7 bases from V and 6 bases from J, the junction contained 12 bases not matched to a gene. CDR3 sequence reads: CASTGTGRPYAEAFF. For the CDR3, the DNA is TGTGCCAGCACCGGGACAGGGAGGCCTTACGCTGAAGCTTTCTTT.